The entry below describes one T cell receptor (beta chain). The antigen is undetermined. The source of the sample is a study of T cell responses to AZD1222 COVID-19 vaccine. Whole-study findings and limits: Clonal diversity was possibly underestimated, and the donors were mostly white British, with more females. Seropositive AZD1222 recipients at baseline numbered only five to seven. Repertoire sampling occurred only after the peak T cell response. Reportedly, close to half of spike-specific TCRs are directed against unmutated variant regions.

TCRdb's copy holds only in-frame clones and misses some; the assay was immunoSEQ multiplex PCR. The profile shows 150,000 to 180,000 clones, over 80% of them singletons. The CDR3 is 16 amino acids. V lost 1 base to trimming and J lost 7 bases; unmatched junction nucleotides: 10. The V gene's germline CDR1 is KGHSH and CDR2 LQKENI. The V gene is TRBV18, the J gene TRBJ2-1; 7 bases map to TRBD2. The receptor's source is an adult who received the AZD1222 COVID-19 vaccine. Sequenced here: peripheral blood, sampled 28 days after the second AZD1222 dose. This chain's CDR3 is CASSPQGGRSGNEQFF. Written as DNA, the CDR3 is TGTGCCAGCTCACCACAGGGCGGGAGATCGGGAAATGAGCAGTTCTTC.